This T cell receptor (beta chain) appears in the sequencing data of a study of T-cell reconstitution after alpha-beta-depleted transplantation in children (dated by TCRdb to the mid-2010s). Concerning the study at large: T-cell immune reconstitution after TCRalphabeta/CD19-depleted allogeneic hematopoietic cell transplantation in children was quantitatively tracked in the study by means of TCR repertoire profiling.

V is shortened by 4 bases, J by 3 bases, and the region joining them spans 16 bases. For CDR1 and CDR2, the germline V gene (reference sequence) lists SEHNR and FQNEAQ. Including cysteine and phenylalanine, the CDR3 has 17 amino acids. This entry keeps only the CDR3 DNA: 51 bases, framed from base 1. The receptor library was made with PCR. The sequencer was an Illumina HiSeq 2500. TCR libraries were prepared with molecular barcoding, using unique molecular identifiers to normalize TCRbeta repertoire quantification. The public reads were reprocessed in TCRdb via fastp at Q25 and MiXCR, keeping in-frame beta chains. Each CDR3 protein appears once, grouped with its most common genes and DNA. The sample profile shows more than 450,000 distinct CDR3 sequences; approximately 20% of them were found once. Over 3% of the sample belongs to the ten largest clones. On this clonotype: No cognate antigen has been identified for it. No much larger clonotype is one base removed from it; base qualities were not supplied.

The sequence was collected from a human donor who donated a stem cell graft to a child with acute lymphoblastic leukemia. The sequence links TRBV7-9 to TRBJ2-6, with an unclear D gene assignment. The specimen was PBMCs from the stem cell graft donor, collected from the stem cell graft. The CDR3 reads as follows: CASSSALIGVGANVLTF. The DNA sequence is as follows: TGTGCCAGCAGCTCCGCGTTAATAGGCGTTGGGGCCAACGTCCTGACTTTC.